Below are 29 T cell receptor beta chains sequenced from a single sample in a study of tissue T cells after allogeneic stem cell transplantation. Only in-frame clones appear in the TCRdb table, and some are missing; sequencing was by immunoSEQ multiplex PCR. This table has about 15,000 clones, roughly two thirds appearing once. Sequenced: spleen. These receptors were obtained from a female BALB/c mouse in good health. The MHC haplotype recorded for the strain is H2-d.

As concerns this clone: These gene names are mouse names. The read terminates 1 residue ahead of where the CDR3 ends, so the germline J gene completes it. V gene TRBV13-2 combines with J gene TRBJ2-4; 9 bases are a match to TRBD1. Germline-derived CDR1 and CDR2 are NNHNN and SYGAGS (reference sequence). The CDR3 consists of 16 residues. Trimming cost V 1 base and J 0 bases; bases outside gene matches: 3. The part of the CDR3 DNA that was read is TGTGCCAGCGGTGATCGGACAGGGGTTAGTCAAAACACCTTGTAC. It translates to CASGDRTGVSQNTLY. The whole CDR3 reads CASGDRTGVSQNTLYF.

As to this clone: Genes and germline are mouse. The CDR3 extends 1 residue past the end of the read, so its final part is completed from the germline J gene. This chain joins TRBV29 and TRBJ2-1; 10 bases map to TRBD1. Looked up from germline, CDR1 is MSHET and CDR2 is SYDVDS. This CDR3 is built from 14 residues. With 9 bases clipped from V and 5 bases from J, the junction kept 7 bases outside the gene matches. The sequenced CDR3 bases are TGTGCTAGTACCTCCGGGACAGGGGATGCTGAGCAGTTC. Its translation: CASTSGTGDAEQF. The entire CDR3 protein reads CASTSGTGDAEQFF.

Of note for this clone: Gene names and germline match the mouse. The read is 1 residue too short to cover the CDR3 end, so that end is filled in from the germline J gene. The chain has TRBV1 and TRBJ1-3, with TRBD1 as a possible D gene (5 bases). Trimming removed 1 base from V and 2 bases from J, with 9 bases in between. The CDR3 consists of 15 residues. The V gene's germline CDR1 is NSQYPW and CDR2 LRSPGD (reference sequence). The CDR3 protein is CTCSAASGTGNTLYF. CDR3 DNA (partial): TGCACCTGCAGTGCAGCCTCAGGGACTGGAAATACGCTCTAT. Supplemented by reference TRBV1 and TRBJ1-3, the full variable domain reads VTLLEQNPRWRLVPRGQAVNLRCILKNSQYPWMSWYQQDLQKQLQWLFTLRSPGDKEVKSLPGADYLATRVTDTELRLQVANMSQGRTLYCTCSAASGTGNTLYFGEGSRLIVV.

About this clone itself: Gene labels here are mouse ones. The observed sequence ends 1 residue before the CDR3 terminus, with the missing tail filled in from the germline J gene. This chain joins TRBV16 and TRBJ2-5; perhaps TRBD2 as D (6 bases). Per germline, CDR1 SGHSA and CDR2 FRNQAP. This CDR3 spans 15 amino acids. The V gene lost 0 bases and the J gene lost 0 bases, with 7 bases spanning the gap. The sequenced part of the CDR3 DNA is TGTGCAAGCAGCTTAGATGGGGGAAACCAAGACACCCAGTAC. As protein: CASSLDGGNQDTQY. The whole CDR3 sequence is CASSLDGGNQDTQYF.

A note on this clone: Any gene name here is a mouse gene name. The missing CDR3 end, 1 residue past where the read stops, is filled in from the germline J gene. This sequence joins TRBV19 and TRBJ2-1, with 9 positions matching TRBD2. The V segment lost 0 bases and the J segment 0 bases; nucleotides outside the gene matches: 1. Germline loops: CDR1 FNHDT, CDR2 SITEND (reference sequence). This CDR3 region has 16 residues. The CDR3 region is CASSIDWGANYAEQFF. The DNA read from the CDR3 is TGTGCCAGCAGTATAGACTGGGGGGCTAACTATGCTGAGCAGTTC.

This clone was observed a few times. Mouse gene names and germline throughout. The sequenced part of the CDR3 DNA is TGTGCCTGGAGCCCTGGGGGGGGGTTTGAACAGTAC. Its protein product is CAWSPGGGFEQY. From start to end, the CDR3 is CAWSPGGGFEQYF. This rearrangement joins TRBV31 to TRBJ2-7; 9 nucleotides agree with TRBD2. The observed sequence ends 1 residue before the CDR3 terminus, with the missing tail filled in from the germline J gene. The CDR3 has 13 amino acids. From germline, CDR1 is GKSSPN and CDR2 SITVG. V lost 3 bases and J lost 6; bases outside the gene matches: 6.

This clone turned up a few times. Mouse germline and gene names are used. The read terminates 1 residue ahead of where the CDR3 ends, so the germline J gene completes it. This sequence joins TRBV2 and TRBJ1-5, with TRBD1 matching 9 bases. The length of the CDR3 is 16 residues. Per germline, CDR1 LGHNA and CDR2 YSYQKL. Unmatched junction bases numbered 3, after V lost 2 bases and J lost 1 base. The sequenced CDR3 bases are TGTGCCAGCAGCCAAACAGGGGGCGCGAACAACCAGGCTCCGCTT. Translated, it gives CASSQTGGANNQAPL. The full-length CDR3 reads as CASSQTGGANNQAPLF.

Concerning this clone itself: The gene names here belong to mouse. Incomplete CDR3 DNA: TGTGCCAGCGGTGATGCGGGAGTCGGCACAGAAGTCTTC. Residues: CASGDAGVGTEVF. The entire CDR3 protein reads CASGDAGVGTEVFF. This chain links TRBV13-2 with TRBJ1-1, with D hard to call. The missing CDR3 end, 1 residue past where the read stops, is filled in from the germline J gene. This CDR3 region has 14 residues. The germline V gene encodes CDR1 NNHNN and CDR2 SYGAGS (reference sequence). V was pared by 0 bases and J by 4 bases, with 10 bases between.

A remark on this clone: Gene and germline names: mouse. The DNA ends 1 residue before the CDR3 does, and the rest of the CDR3 is filled in from the germline J gene. The V and J genes are TRBV1 and TRBJ2-3; 11 bases line up with TRBD2. Germline CDR1 is NSQYPW and CDR2 is LRSPGD (reference sequence). The CDR3 extends over 16 amino acids. Trimming at V came to 4 bases and at J to 0 bases, leaving 3 bases not matched to a gene. CDR3 residues: CTCSEDWGDSAETLYF. The covered CDR3 bases are TGCACCTGCAGTGAGGACTGGGGGGATAGTGCAGAAACGCTGTAT. The full variable domain, its missing parts supplied by reference TRBV1 and TRBJ2-3, is VTLLEQNPRWRLVPRGQAVNLRCILKNSQYPWMSWYQQDLQKQLQWLFTLRSPGDKEVKSLPGADYLATRVTDTELRLQVANMSQGRTLYCTCSEDWGDSAETLYFGSGTRLTVL.

In regard to this clone: Here the gene names and germline are mouse. CDR3 DNA (partial): TGTGCCAGCGGTGATCCGGGACTGGGGGGGGATGCAGAAACGCTGTAT. Protein sequence: CASGDPGLGGDAETLY. The complete CDR3 reads CASGDPGLGGDAETLYF. This chain links TRBV13-2 with TRBJ2-3, with TRBD2 matching over 13 bases. The sequence runs out 1 residue before the end of the CDR3; the remainder is reconstructed from the germline J gene. The CDR3 covers 17 residues. Germline loops: CDR1 NNHNN, CDR2 SYGAGS (reference sequence). V lost 1 base to trimming and J lost 2 bases; unmatched junction nucleotides: 4.

In regard to this clone: The listed genes are named as in mouse. The read terminates 1 residue ahead of where the CDR3 ends, so the germline J gene completes it. The genes are TRBV4 and TRBJ2-5; D uncertain. Trimming removed 5 bases from V and 6 bases from J, with 6 bases in between. The CDR3 runs 11 residues. CDR1 is LGHDT, CDR2 YNNKQL, per germline (reference sequence). The part of the CDR3 DNA that was read is TGTGCCAGCAGCATTTGGGACACCCAGTAC. It encodes CASSIWDTQY. The full CDR3 protein is CASSIWDTQYF. The full variable domain, completed using reference TRBV4 and TRBJ2-5, is ETAVFQTPNYHVTQVGNEVSFNCKQTLGHDTMYWYKQDSKKLLKIMFSYNNKQLIVNETVPRRFSPQSSDKAHLNLRIKSVEPEDSAVYLCASSIWDTQYFGPGTRLLVL.

The sample holds one count of this clone. The listed genes are named as in mouse. The read ends 1 residue early relative to the CDR3; the germline J gene fills the gap. The V and J genes are TRBV20 and TRBJ2-7; 8 bases align to TRBD2. The germline CDR1 and CDR2 sequences are GFQATS and STVNSAI. This CDR3 spans 12 amino acids. With V trimmed by 6 bases and J by 0 bases, 1 base remained unmatched. Partial CDR3 DNA: TGTGGTGCAACTGGGGGCTCCTATGAACAGTAC. It encodes CGATGGSYEQY. The entire CDR3 sequence reads CGATGGSYEQYF.

Points on this clone: The genes and germline here are from mouse. The CDR3 end is not reached by the read, which stops 1 residue before it; the germline J gene fills it in. This sequence joins TRBV1 and TRBJ2-7, with 11 bases identical to TRBD1. V shed 0 bases and J 5 bases; nucleotides not matched to a gene: 3. This CDR3 spans 15 amino acids. Germline V lookup: CDR1 NSQYPW, CDR2 LRSPGD (reference sequence). Here the CDR3 reads CTCSADRDRGDEQYF. The CDR3 bases that were read are TGCACCTGCAGTGCAGATCGGGACAGGGGGGATGAACAGTAC.

Worth noting for this clone: Gene labels here are mouse ones. With the read ending 1 residue before the CDR3 end, the germline J gene is used to fill in that end. Other DNA sequences of this sample code for an identical CDR3. The chain is built from TRBV1 and TRBJ1-6; no definite D call. TRBJ1-6 is an ORF for which the function is uncertain. This CDR3 comprises 15 residues. Between the trimmed V and J ends, which lost 0 bases and 0 bases, there was a span of 3 bases. Germline lookup yields CDR1 NSQYPW and CDR2 LRSPGD (reference sequence). The CDR3 sequence: CTCSADSSYNSPLYF. The CDR3 bases that were read are TGCACCTGCAGTGCAGACAGTTCCTATAATTCGCCCCTCTAC.

In the case of this clone: Gene and germline names: mouse. The missing CDR3 end, 1 residue past where the read stops, is filled in from the germline J gene. V and J are TRBV17 and TRBJ2-5; TRBD2 agrees at 10 bases. The junction had 4 bases not matched to a gene; V was cut back by 4 bases and J by 0 bases. CDR1 and CDR2 (germline): MNHDT, YYDKIL. This CDR3 is 16 amino acids long. The CDR3 bases that were read are TGTGCTAGCAGTACGACTGGGGGGCTTAACCAAGACACCCAGTAC. This translates into CASSTTGGLNQDTQY. The whole CDR3 region reads CASSTTGGLNQDTQYF.

This clone was counted between two and nine times. Mouse gene names and germline throughout. The read comes to an end 1 residue before the CDR3 does, leaving the germline J gene to fill in the end. This chain joins TRBV13-3 and TRBJ1-3; 9 bases are a match to TRBD1. The CDR3 extends over 13 amino acids. The germline V gene encodes CDR1 NNHDY and CDR2 SYVADS. The V gene end was trimmed by 7 bases and the J gene end by 4 bases; junction bases not matched to a gene: 3. This CDR3 reads CASGTGRGNTLYF. CDR3 DNA (partial): TGTGCCAGCGGGACAGGGAGAGGAAATACGCTCTAT.

Concerning this clone: Mouse germline and gene names are used. From the germline J gene comes the end of the CDR3, since the read stops 1 residue before it. This chain uses TRBV31 with TRBJ2-5, with 9 nucleotides matching TRBD2. The CDR3 has 14 residues. V shed 5 bases and J 0 bases; nucleotides not matched to a gene: 3. Germline V lookup: CDR1 GKSSPN, CDR2 SITVG. Partial CDR3 DNA: TGTGCCTGGCCTGGGGGGGTTAACCAAGACACCCAGTAC. Encoded protein: CAWPGGVNQDTQY. From start to end, the CDR3 is CAWPGGVNQDTQYF.

About this clone: Gene names denote mouse genes. The read terminates 1 residue before the CDR3 end, so the remaining end is supplied by the germline J gene. This chain joins TRBV1 and TRBJ2-7; D may be TRBD1 (6 bases). V was cut by 7 bases and J by 4 bases, with 14 bases left in between. CDR1 and CDR2 from the germline V gene are NSQYPW and LRSPGD (reference sequence). The CDR3 is made up of 13 amino acids. This chain's CDR3 is CTCKNDRLYEQYF. The DNA read from the CDR3 is TGCACCTGCAAGAATGACAGGCTATATGAACAGTAC.

This clone has only a few counts. Mouse names are used for the genes. The CDR3 end is not reached by the read, which stops 1 residue before it; the germline J gene fills it in. This chain uses TRBV5 with TRBJ2-7; 12 bases are a match to TRBD2. Germline V lookup: CDR1 LGHNA, CDR2 YNLKQL (reference sequence). With 1 base clipped from V and 7 bases from J, the junction kept 2 bases outside the gene matches. The CDR3 has 14 amino acids. The covered CDR3 bases are TGTGCCAGCAGCCAAGGACTGGGGGGGCGCGAACAGTAC. It yields the protein CASSQGLGGREQY. In full, the CDR3 reads CASSQGLGGREQYF.

As regards this clone: Each gene name is a mouse one. The observed sequence ends 1 residue before the CDR3 terminus, with the missing tail filled in from the germline J gene. The gene calls are TRBV13-3 and TRBJ2-7; D is ambiguous. From germline, CDR1 is NNHDY and CDR2 SYVADS. CDR3 length: 13 residues. With 3 bases removed from V and 0 bases from J, the gap between germline ends came to 7 bases. The sequenced part of the CDR3 DNA is TGTGCCAGCAGTGGGACGGTCTCCTATGAACAGTAC. Translated, it gives CASSGTVSYEQY. The whole CDR3 sequence is CASSGTVSYEQYF.

Turning to this clone: Mouse gene names apply. The CDR3 end falls 1 residue outside the read, so it is completed with the germline J gene. This chain joins TRBV13-1 and TRBJ2-5, with a tentative D call TRBD1 (5 bases). CDR3 length: 12 amino acids. In germline, CDR1 is NSHNY, CDR2 SYGAGN. V was cut by 5 bases and J by 3 bases, with 7 bases left in between. CDR3 DNA (partial): TGTGCCAGCAGCGACAGTCAAGACACCCAGTAC. This sequence encodes CASSDSQDTQY. The CDR3 as a whole reads CASSDSQDTQYF.

On this clone itself: The listed genes are named as in mouse. Coverage ceases 1 residue before the CDR3 finishes, and the germline J gene fills in the end. V usage is TRBV1 and J usage is TRBJ2-7; D gene ambiguous. Germline lookup yields CDR1 NSQYPW and CDR2 LRSPGD (reference sequence). V was trimmed by 0 bases and J by 6 bases, leaving 6 bases between them. This CDR3 has 12 residues. Incomplete CDR3 DNA: TGCACCTGCAGTGCAGAAGGGTTTGAACAGTAC. This translates into CTCSAEGFEQY. From start to end, the CDR3 is CTCSAEGFEQYF.

This clone appeared a single time. Mouse names are used for the genes. The read finishes 1 residue shy of the CDR3 end, and the germline J gene is used to complete it. The chain is built from TRBV13-3 and TRBJ2-1; D gene uncertain. The CDR3 sequence is 11 residues long. V was pared by 5 bases and J by 5 bases, with 5 bases between. Germline lookup yields CDR1 NNHDY and CDR2 SYVADS. CDR3 sequence reads: CASREDAEQFF. The CDR3 bases that were read are TGTGCCAGCAGGGAAGATGCTGAGCAGTTC.

In regard to this clone: Mouse names are used for the genes. Coverage ceases 1 residue before the CDR3 finishes, and the germline J gene fills in the end. This chain joins TRBV13-1 and TRBJ2-1; 7 nucleotides align to TRBD2. CDR1 is NSHNY and CDR2 is SYGAGN in the germline V gene. This CDR3 has 15 amino acids. Trimming removed 2 bases from V and 0 bases from J; junction bases left unmatched: 2. CDR3 sequence: CASSDGLDNYAEQFF. The part of the CDR3 DNA that was read is TGTGCCAGCAGTGACGGACTGGATAACTATGCTGAGCAGTTC.

In its sample, this clone was seen a few times. Genes and germline are mouse. Read sequence stops 1 residue before the CDR3 end, and the germline J gene provides the missing end. The chain couples TRBV29 to TRBJ2-3; a possible D gene is TRBD1 (6 bases). V shed 4 bases and J shed 4 bases, with 9 bases lying between them. Germline V lookup: CDR1 MSHET, CDR2 SYDVDS. The CDR3 contains 13 residues. CDR3 DNA, as far as it was read: TGTGCTAGCAGTTCAAGGGGGACAGAAACGCTGTAT. Translation: CASSSRGTETLY. The complete CDR3 reads CASSSRGTETLYF.

Worth noting for this clone: Mouse gene names and germline throughout. The CDR3 is cut off 1 residue early in the read; its end comes from the germline J gene. The chain recombines TRBV13-2 with TRBJ2-7; TRBD2 might be the D (6 bases). This CDR3 comprises 12 residues. V was pared by 5 bases and J by 7 bases, with 13 bases between. The germline CDR1 and CDR2 sequences are NNHNN and SYGAGS (reference sequence). The CDR3 here is CASGSGGWEQYF. The DNA read from the CDR3 is TGTGCCAGCGGGAGCGGGGGGTGGGAACAGTAC.

A remark on this clone: Gene names and germline refer to mouse. The DNA ends 1 residue before the CDR3 does, and the rest of the CDR3 is filled in from the germline J gene. The rearrangement links TRBV13-2 to TRBJ1-4; 9 bases line up with TRBD1. The CDR3 has 15 residues. CDR1 and CDR2 from the germline V gene are NNHNN and SYGAGS (reference sequence). V dropped 3 bases and J dropped 2; count of bases not matched to a gene: 2. The CDR3 bases that were read are TGTGCCAGCGGTGCTGACAGGGGGTCCAACGAAAGATTATTT. Translating gives CASGADRGSNERLF. The CDR3 in its entirety is CASGADRGSNERLFF.

To note about this clone: All gene names here are mouse names. Read data end 1 residue before the CDR3 end; the end is taken from the germline J gene. The chain is built from TRBV17 and TRBJ2-1; 10 positions agree with TRBD1. V was clipped by 5 bases and J by 4 bases; unmatched bases: 5. In germline, CDR1 is MNHDT, CDR2 YYDKIL. The CDR3 totals 15 residues. The chain's CDR3 is CASSAPGQGYAEQFF. The sequenced CDR3 bases are TGTGCTAGCAGTGCCCCGGGACAGGGGTATGCTGAGCAGTTC. The entire variable domain, with the rest obtained from reference TRBV17 and TRBJ2-1, is as follows: DTTVKQNPRYKLARVGKPVNLICSQTMNHDTMYWYQKKPNQAPKLLLFYYDKILNREADTFEKFQSSRPNNSFCSLYIGSAGLEYSAMYLCASSAPGQGYAEQFFGPGTRLTVL.

This clone was detected only once. Mouse gene names and germline throughout. The CDR3 end lies 1 residue beyond the end of the read and is filled in from the germline J gene. The rearrangement joins TRBV29 to TRBJ2-5; D may be TRBD1 (6 bases). Trimming shortened V by 3 bases and J by 2 bases, and 6 bases separated the two germline ends. The CDR3 spans 13 residues. The V gene's germline CDR1 is MSHET and CDR2 SYDVDS. The CDR3 spells CASSLDSQDTQYF. The CDR3 bases that were read are TGTGCTAGCAGTTTGGACAGCCAAGACACCCAGTAC.